Listed below are T cell receptor beta chains from one sample, sequenced in a study of blood T cells in healthy people across ages. In TCRdb, the 5' RACE reads were re-called with MiXCR into one record per CDR3 protein. In the table there are some 1.4 million distinct CDR3 sequences, 42% of which are singletons. The source material was blood. The receptors originated from a woman younger than 35 in good health. Each CDR3 is given with its conserved first and last residue. A D gene is named only where the DNA matches it firmly. The size entry is marked missing in some rows and otherwise reads once, few, many or a size class.

abundance,d_gene,v_gene,j_gene,CDR3nt,CDR3aa
-,TRBD1,TRBV5-1,TRBJ1-1,TGCGCCAGCAGCCTCCGGGACAGGGTGGAAGGGGGTGAAGCTTTCTTT,CASSLRDRVEGGEAFF
-,-,TRBV18,TRBJ1-2,TGTGCCAGCTCACAGGACAGCCAGCATGGCTACACCTTC,CASSQDSQHGYTF
-,-,TRBV27,TRBJ2-1,TGTGCCAGCAGTCCTACGACGACAGGCAATGAGCAGTTCTTC,CASSPTTTGNEQFF
-,-,TRBV20-1,TRBJ2-3,TGCAGTGCTCCCCTCGGGATCCATGGGGGGGATACGCAGTATTTT,CSAPLGIHGGDTQYF
-,-,TRBV18,TRBJ2-7,TGTGCCAGCTCACCACCTACCGGGACGGCAGGAGAGCACGAGCAGTACTTC,CASSPPTGTAGEHEQYF
-,-,TRBV6-5,TRBJ2-7,TGTACCAGCAGTTACTCGAAGAGCTACGAGCAGTACTTC,CTSSYSKSYEQYF
-,TRBD2,TRBV5-5,TRBJ2-5,TGTGCCAGCAGCTTGGCCAAACTAGCGGGGGGGCCCTACAATGAGCAGTACTTC,CASSLAKLAGGPYNEQYF
-,-,TRBV6-2/TRBV6-3,TRBJ1-2,TGTGCCAGCAGTTACTCAGATCTCTACACCTTC,CASSYSDLYTF
once,-,TRBV20-1,TRBJ2-7,TGCAGTGCTAGAGACCGGCTAGGGGACTACGAGCAGTACTTC,CSARDRLGDYEQYF
-,TRBD1,TRBV20-1,TRBJ2-7,TGCAGTGCTCCCCCGGGACAGATATCCTACGAGCAGTACTTC,CSAPPGQISYEQYF
-,-,TRBV29-1,TRBJ2-7,TGCAGCGTTGTGGGGGCTCTAGCGGACTACGAGCAGTACTTC,CSVVGALADYEQYF
-,TRBD2,TRBV28,TRBJ2-1,TGTGCCAGTAGCGGGGGACTAAGTTTGGGCAATGAGCAGTTCTTC,CASSGGLSLGNEQFF
-,-,TRBV9,TRBJ1-1,TGTGCCAGCAGCGTAGAAGGGACCCCTTTTGAAGCTTTCTTT,CASSVEGTPFEAFF
few,TRBD2,TRBV12-3/TRBV12-4,TRBJ2-7,TGTGCCAGCAGTCCCGGGACTACCGAGCAGTACTTC,CASSPGTTEQYF
-,TRBD1,TRBV7-2,TRBJ2-7,TGTGCCAGCAGCTCGTGGGACAGAACCTACGAGCAGTACTTC,CASSSWDRTYEQYF
once,-,TRBV30,TRBJ2-5,TGTGCCTGGAGTGATGGGGTGAGCTACGGGCAGTACTTC,CAWSDGVSYGQYF
few,TRBD2,TRBV20-1,TRBJ2-7,TGCAGTGGTGCGGGACTAGCGGGGGTTGAGCAGTACTTC,CSGAGLAGVEQYF
-,TRBD1,TRBV30,TRBJ2-5,TGTGCCTGGAGTGTAACCGGGACAGAGGGCAATACGTACTTC,CAWSVTGTEGNTYF
-,TRBD2,TRBV9,TRBJ2-1,TGTGCCAGCAGCCCGCGACTAGCGGGGGGAAGCCAAGAGACCCAGTTCTTC,CASSPRLAGGSQETQFF
-,TRBD2,TRBV20-1,TRBJ2-1,TGCAGTGCCGCGACTAGCGGAACCTCCAATGAGCAGTTCTTC,CSAATSGTSNEQFF
-,-,TRBV21-1,TRBJ2-1,TGTGCCACCACCTGGGGAACTAGCGGACACAATGAGCAGTTCTTC,CATTWGTSGHNEQFF
-,TRBD2,TRBV6-1,TRBJ2-7,TGTGCCAGCAGTCAAGCGTCCGGTTCGGGAGGGGACCAGTACTTC,CASSQASGSGGDQYF
many,TRBD2,TRBV25-1,TRBJ2-7,TGTGCCAGCAGAGGACTAGCGGGAGGGACCTACGAGCAGTACTTC,CASRGLAGGTYEQYF
few,TRBD1,TRBV28,TRBJ2-5,TGTGCCAGCAGTCTCCCGGGACAGGGGATGGAGACCCAGTACTTC,CASSLPGQGMETQYF
-,TRBD1,TRBV2,TRBJ1-2,TGTGCCAGCAGCGCCGACAGGGCGGTGACTAACTATGGCTACACCTTC,CASSADRAVTNYGYTF
-,TRBD2,TRBV7-2,TRBJ2-3,TGTGCCAGCAGCTTAAAACTAGCGGGAGACGCAGATACGCAGTATTTT,CASSLKLAGDADTQYF
-,-,TRBV7-9,TRBJ2-1,TGTGCCAGCAGCTTGCTAGATCCCGGTGCCCACGCATACAATGAGCAGTTCTTC,CASSLLDPGAHAYNEQFF
-,-,TRBV27,TRBJ2-3,TGTGCCAGCAGTTTTGTGCAGAACACAGATACGCAGTATTTT,CASSFVQNTDTQYF
-,TRBD2,TRBV27,TRBJ2-3,TGTGCCAGCAGTCCCGAGCGGGGGTCCACAGATACGCAGTATTTT,CASSPERGSTDTQYF
-,-,TRBV25-1,TRBJ2-1,TGTGCCAGCAGTGATCGCAGTAATGAGCAGTTCTTC,CASSDRSNEQFF
few,-,TRBV7-3,TRBJ2-7,TGTGCCAGCAGCTTCTATGCGTCTAGGAAGGACGAGCAGTACTTC,CASSFYASRKDEQYF
once,-,TRBV7-9,TRBJ2-1,TGTGCCAGCAGCGACCCGAGGCGGGGGCCTACCTACAATAAGCAGTTCTTC,CASSDPRRGPTYNKQFF
-,-,TRBV7-6,TRBJ2-3,TGTGCCAGCAGCACCGGGGCTCGGTCAGATACGCAGTATTTT,CASSTGARSDTQYF
few,TRBD2,TRBV4-1,TRBJ2-3,TGCGCCAGCAGCCAAGGTTCTATGCCGTCTAGCGGGGGGGGAGATACGCAGTATTTT,CASSQGSMPSSGGGDTQYF